This TCR beta chain was identified during a study of blood T cells in healthy people across ages. Whole-study findings and limits: It was not possible, with unsorted PBMCs, to conclusively compare naive and antigen-experienced cells. A roughly linear age-dependent decrease characterized TCR beta diversity per million T cells. A strong correlation was found between TCR beta diversity and the percentage of naive T cells.

With a J-beta primer mix and a sample-barcoded 5' primer, a second PCR ran 7 to 11 cycles. TCRdb passed the 5' RACE reads through MiXCR, listing each CDR3 protein once. The top ten clones hold 13% of a sample with about a million distinct CDR3 sequences, roughly 43% of them seen once. As concerns this clonotype: Antigen specificity is unknown. At one boundary the junction diverges from the germline segment, which might be a read error.

The authors drew around 11 milliliters of peripheral blood from each donor. Looked up from germline, CDR1 is GTSNPN and CDR2 is SVGIG (reference sequence). This CDR3 is built from 16 residues. Sample: blood. This chain uses TRBV30 with TRBJ1-1; unclear D gene. This TCR was recovered from a man aged 25 to 40 in good health. CDR3 loop: CTWKSRRSGLNTGAFF. In nucleotides, the CDR3 is TGTACCTGGAAATCCAGACGGTCAGGACTGAACACTGGAGCTTTCTTT.